This T cell receptor (beta chain) was documented in a study of blood T cell repertoires in COVID-19. Produced via immunoSEQ multiplex PCR; TCRdb's table is partial and in-frame only. The repertoire holds 130,000 to 150,000 clones, with about 84% as singletons. The ends lost 3 bases at V and 8 bases at J; junction bases unmatched: 9. Germline CDR1 MGHDK, CDR2 SYGVNS. CDR3 size: 14 residues. This receptor was obtained from a woman between 45 and 65 years old with acute or convalescent COVID-19. Sequences were obtained from peripheral blood. J is TRBJ1-1 and V is TRBV25-1; 7 bases line up with TRBD1. The CDR3 is CASSDHARDSEAFF. For the CDR3, the DNA is TGTGCCAGCAGTGACCACGCAAGGGACAGCGAAGCTTTCTTT.